These T cell receptor beta chains were read from a single sample in a study of blood T cells in healthy people across ages. TCRdb itself ran the 5' RACE reads through MiXCR, one entry per CDR3 protein. The sample lists about 1.8 million distinct CDR3 sequences, about 50% seen once, with roughly 2% in the top ten. The sample consisted of blood. The receptors here all came from a woman in her 40s in good health. Each CDR3 is given with its conserved first and last residue. A D gene is named only where the DNA matches it firmly. Clone size is shown for a subset of rows, as once, few, many or a class of expanded clone.

abundance: .; j_gene: TRBJ2-3; v_gene: TRBV11-2; d_gene: .; CDR3nt: TGTGCCAGCAGCTTAGTATCGGAGTGGGTTACGCAGTATTTT; CDR3aa: CASSLVSEWVTQYF
abundance: .; j_gene: TRBJ2-5; v_gene: TRBV20-1; d_gene: TRBD1; CDR3nt: TGCAGTGTCTTTCCTGGGACAGGGGGCGCAGAGACCCAGTACTTC; CDR3aa: CSVFPGTGGAETQYF
abundance: few; j_gene: TRBJ1-4; v_gene: TRBV27; d_gene: .; CDR3nt: TGTGCCAGCAGTGAAGAAGGTCGGCCCTTGAAACTGTTTTTT; CDR3aa: CASSEEGRPLKLFF
abundance: .; j_gene: TRBJ1-2; v_gene: TRBV10-3; d_gene: .; CDR3nt: TGTGCCATCTCCGATAGGGGGGACTATGGCTACACCTTC; CDR3aa: CAISDRGDYGYTF
abundance: few; j_gene: TRBJ1-4; v_gene: TRBV27; d_gene: TRBD1; CDR3nt: TGTGCCAGCAGTTTGCAGGGGGCTCAGGAAAAACTGTTTTTT; CDR3aa: CASSLQGAQEKLFF
abundance: few; j_gene: TRBJ2-7; v_gene: TRBV6-1; d_gene: .; CDR3nt: TGTGCCAGCAGTGATCGTCGGGGAACCTACGAGCAGTACTTC; CDR3aa: CASSDRRGTYEQYF
abundance: .; j_gene: TRBJ2-7; v_gene: TRBV28; d_gene: .; CDR3nt: TGTGCCAGCAGAATGGGGCAGGGGAGGCGCTACGAGCAGTACTTC; CDR3aa: CASRMGQGRRYEQYF
abundance: many; j_gene: TRBJ2-7; v_gene: TRBV4-2; d_gene: .; CDR3nt: TGCGCCAGCAGCTTGGTGGGCAGGGCCTACGAGCAGTACTTC; CDR3aa: CASSLVGRAYEQYF
abundance: few; j_gene: TRBJ2-3; v_gene: TRBV27; d_gene: .; CDR3nt: TGTGCCAGCACCCCGTGGGAGGGGGCTACGCAGTATTTT; CDR3aa: CASTPWEGATQYF
abundance: .; j_gene: TRBJ2-1; v_gene: TRBV20-1; d_gene: TRBD2; CDR3nt: TGCAGTGCTAGAGACCCACTAGCGGGTATGTTCAATGAGCAGTTCTTC; CDR3aa: CSARDPLAGMFNEQFF